This T cell receptor (beta chain) was identified during a study of OX40 agonist ivuxolimab in advanced cancers. About the research overall: Ivuxolimab, an antibody acting as an agonist of OX40 (CD134), was used to treat patients. The study reported partial responses in three patients: one hepatocellular carcinoma, two cutaneous melanoma. Overall study results and limits: Low normalized T-cell clonal expansion was additionally recorded for some nonresponders. The investigators did not determine what antigen specificity the expanded peripheral T cells had.

Only in-frame clones appear in the TCRdb table, and some are missing; sequencing was by immunoSEQ multiplex PCR. The data show around 80,000 clones, about 87% seen once. Concerning this clone: Its antigen is undetermined.

The CDR3 is made up of 14 amino acids. V shed 6 bases, J shed 0 bases, and the junction held 4 bases outside the gene matches. Germline values: CDR1 MNHEY, CDR2 SMNVEV (reference sequence). This clonotype was obtained from an adult with an advanced solid tumor such as melanoma, head and neck, liver or kidney cancer. The chain combines TRBV27 with TRBJ1-1; 7 positions agree with TRBD1. The sample in question was CD4+ or CD8+ T cells sorted from blood, obtained in a trial of the OX40 agonist ivuxolimab. In nucleotides, the CDR3 is TGTGCCAGCAGGCAGGGGGGGCTGAACACTGAAGCTTTCTTT. This gives the protein CASRQGGLNTEAFF.